A selection of T cell receptor beta chains follows, all from one sample in a study of T cell changes during pregnancy in multiple sclerosis. Clones were read by immunoSEQ multiplex PCR, and TCRdb kept only the in-frame ones, dropping some. The top ten hold 2.5% to 3% of the sample, which has tens of thousands of clones, around 93% seen once. Sample: peripheral blood, taken in the second trimester of pregnancy. These receptors were collected from a female donor with multiple sclerosis, enrolled in a pregnancy study. Each CDR3 is given with its conserved first and last residue.

V gene | CDR3 protein
TRBV11-2 | CASSYGQLINSPLHF
TRBV7-6 | CASSGGTGGRAFF
TRBV14 | CASSPGDREGTGELFF
TRBV21-1 | CASSNPGDRNTGELFF
TRBV7-2 | CASSSLAAAYEQYF
TRBV11-3 | CASSQGGRGTQYF
TRBV6-5 | CASTQGGLDEAFF
TRBV4-1 | CASRSGLVAKNIQYF
TRBV27 | CASREGQSHSPLHF
TRBV5-6 | CASSLVGLAKNIQYF
TRBV5-1 | CASSSGTGNYGYTF
TRBV19 | CASSIAGQGVKNIQYF
TRBV5-1 | CASSFSRVYNEQFF
TRBV6-1 | CASSLFGLASKTQYF
TRBV29-1 | CSAGGGRGLHEQYF
TRBV5-1 | CASSLARQGVVGYTF
TRBV5-5 | CASSLAGQGRGLGQYF
TRBV25-1 | CASSDWDRDNSPLHF
TRBV2 | CASSEMGLYTDTQYF
TRBV11-2 | CASSLVPHMNTEAFF
TRBV5-4 | CASSFGGGKAFF
TRBV27 | CASSLLTGNAPNIQYF
TRBV5-1 | CASSLDRQDLDSFF
TRBV6-5 | CASSFGAEAFF
TRBV20-1 | CSARSNEQFF
TRBV7-2 | CASRGGTSGGHEQFF
TRBV7-9 | CASLGPGVSGYTF
TRBV19 | CASSRTGTGAPRNTEAFF
TRBV6-5 | CASSYTLTSANAEQYF
TRBV19 | CASSILTGMNTEAFF
TRBV6-6 | CASSYVGVNEKLFF
TRBV28 | CASRLAGGGETQYF
TRBV5-5 | CASSPNIGQSGFNEQFF
TRBV5-6 | CASSWGGADTQYF
TRBV5-6 | CASRQRGGFLDTQYF
TRBV9 | CASSPSPGAFTDTQYF
TRBV2 | CASRGLSNQPQHF
TRBV11-2 | CASSQRSSYNSPLHF
TRBV5-1 | CASSWGTKSGTSGGHGTDTQYF
TRBV5-1 | CASSLPTEETQYF
TRBV6-1 | CASSEFRKHTEAFF
TRBV7-9 | CASGQSYTEAFF
TRBV2 | CASRLQGEVNTEAFF